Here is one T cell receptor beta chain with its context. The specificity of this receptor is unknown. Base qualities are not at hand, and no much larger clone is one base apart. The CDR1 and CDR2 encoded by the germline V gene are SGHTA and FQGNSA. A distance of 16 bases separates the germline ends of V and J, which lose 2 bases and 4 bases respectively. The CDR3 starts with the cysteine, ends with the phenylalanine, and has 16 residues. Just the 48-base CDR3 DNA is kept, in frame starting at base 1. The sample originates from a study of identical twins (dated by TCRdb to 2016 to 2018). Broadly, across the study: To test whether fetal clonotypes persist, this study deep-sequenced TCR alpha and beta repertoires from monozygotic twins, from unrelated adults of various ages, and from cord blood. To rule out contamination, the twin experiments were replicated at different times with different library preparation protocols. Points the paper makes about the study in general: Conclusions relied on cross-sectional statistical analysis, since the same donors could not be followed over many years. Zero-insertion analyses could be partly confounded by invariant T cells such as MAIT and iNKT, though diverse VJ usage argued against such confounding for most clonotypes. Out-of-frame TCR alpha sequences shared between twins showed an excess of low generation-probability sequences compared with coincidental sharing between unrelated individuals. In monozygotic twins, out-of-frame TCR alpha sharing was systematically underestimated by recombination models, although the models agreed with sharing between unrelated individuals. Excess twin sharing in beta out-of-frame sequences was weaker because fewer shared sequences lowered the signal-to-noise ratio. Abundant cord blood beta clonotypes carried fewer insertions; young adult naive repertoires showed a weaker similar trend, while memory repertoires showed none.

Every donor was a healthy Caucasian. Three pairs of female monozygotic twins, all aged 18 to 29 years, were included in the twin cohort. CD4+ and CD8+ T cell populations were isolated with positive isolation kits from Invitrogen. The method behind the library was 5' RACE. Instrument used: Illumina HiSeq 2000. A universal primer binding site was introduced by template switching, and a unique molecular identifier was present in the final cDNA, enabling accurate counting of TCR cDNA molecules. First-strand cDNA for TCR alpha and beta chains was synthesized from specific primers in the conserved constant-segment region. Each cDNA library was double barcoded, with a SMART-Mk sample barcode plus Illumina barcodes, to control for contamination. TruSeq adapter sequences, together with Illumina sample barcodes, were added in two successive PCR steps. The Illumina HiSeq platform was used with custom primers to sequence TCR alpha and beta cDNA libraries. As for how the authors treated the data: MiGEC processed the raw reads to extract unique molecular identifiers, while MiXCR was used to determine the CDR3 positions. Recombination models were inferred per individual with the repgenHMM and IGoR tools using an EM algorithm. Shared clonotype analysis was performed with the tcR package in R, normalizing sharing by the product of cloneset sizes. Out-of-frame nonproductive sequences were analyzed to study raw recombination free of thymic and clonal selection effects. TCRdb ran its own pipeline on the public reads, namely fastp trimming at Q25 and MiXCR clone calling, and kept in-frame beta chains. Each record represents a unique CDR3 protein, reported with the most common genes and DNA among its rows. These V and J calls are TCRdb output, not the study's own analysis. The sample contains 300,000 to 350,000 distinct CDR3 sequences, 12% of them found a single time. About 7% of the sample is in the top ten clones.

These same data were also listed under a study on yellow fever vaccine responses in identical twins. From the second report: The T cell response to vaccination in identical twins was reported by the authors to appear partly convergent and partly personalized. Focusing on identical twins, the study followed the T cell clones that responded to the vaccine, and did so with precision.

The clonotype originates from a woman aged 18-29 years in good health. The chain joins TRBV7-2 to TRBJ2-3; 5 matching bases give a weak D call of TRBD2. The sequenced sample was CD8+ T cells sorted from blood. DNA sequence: TGTGCCAGCAGCTTAAGGGAGACATTAGTTTCAGATACGCAGTATTTT. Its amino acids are CASSLRETLVSDTQYF.